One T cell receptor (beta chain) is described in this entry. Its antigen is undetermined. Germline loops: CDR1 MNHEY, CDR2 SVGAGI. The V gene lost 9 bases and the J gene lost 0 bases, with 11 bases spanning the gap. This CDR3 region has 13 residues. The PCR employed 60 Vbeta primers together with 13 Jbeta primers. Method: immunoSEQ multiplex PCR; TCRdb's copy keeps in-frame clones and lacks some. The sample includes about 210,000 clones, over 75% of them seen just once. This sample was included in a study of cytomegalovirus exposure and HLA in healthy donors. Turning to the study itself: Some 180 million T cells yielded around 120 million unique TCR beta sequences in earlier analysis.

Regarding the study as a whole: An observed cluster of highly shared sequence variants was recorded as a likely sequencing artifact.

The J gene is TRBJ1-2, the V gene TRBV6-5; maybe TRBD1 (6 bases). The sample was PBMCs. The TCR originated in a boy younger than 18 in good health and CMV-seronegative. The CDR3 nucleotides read TGTGCCAGTATCAGGGGTCCTAACTATGGCTACACCTTC. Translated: CASIRGPNYGYTF.